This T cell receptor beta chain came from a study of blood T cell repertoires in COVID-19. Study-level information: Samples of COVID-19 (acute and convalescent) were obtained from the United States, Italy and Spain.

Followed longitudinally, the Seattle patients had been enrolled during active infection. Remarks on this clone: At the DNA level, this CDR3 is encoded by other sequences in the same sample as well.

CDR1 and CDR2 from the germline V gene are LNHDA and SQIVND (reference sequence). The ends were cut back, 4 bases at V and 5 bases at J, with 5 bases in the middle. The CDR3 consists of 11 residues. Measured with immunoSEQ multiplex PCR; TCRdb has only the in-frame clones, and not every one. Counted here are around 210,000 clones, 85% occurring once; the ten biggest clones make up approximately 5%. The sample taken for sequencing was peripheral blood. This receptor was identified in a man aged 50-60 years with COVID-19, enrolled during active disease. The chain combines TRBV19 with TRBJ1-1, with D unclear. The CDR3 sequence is CASSSGTEAFF. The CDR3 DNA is TGTGCCAGTAGTAGCGGGACTGAAGCTTTCTTT. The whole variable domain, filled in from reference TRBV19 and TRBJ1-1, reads DGGITQSPKYLFRKEGQNVTLSCEQNLNHDAMYWYRQDPGQGLRLIYYSQIVNDFQKGDIAEGYSVSREKKESFPLTVTSAQKNPTAFYLCASSSGTEAFFGQGTRLTVV.